One sample yielded the 8 T cell receptor beta chains listed below, sequenced in a study of metastatic and nonmetastatic thyroid tumors (dated by TCRdb to the early 2020s). No patient had received any treatment before thyroid surgery. Libraries came from PCR. The sequencer listed for this sample is Illumina HiSeq 4000. TCRdb itself trimmed the public reads at Q25 with fastp, ran MiXCR and retained productive beta chains. The sample table holds tens of thousands of clones, of which around 40% were seen once. The top ten clones comprise approximately 21% of the sample. The sample consisted of blood. These TCRs come from a male donor with papillary thyroid cancer or a benign thyroid nodule (not recorded which). Some clones in this sample may be carry-over from other donors' samples.

This clone counts as medium-sized. The chain links TRBV6-2 or TRBV6-3 to TRBJ2-5; TRBD2 matches 12 bases. This CDR3 is 15 amino acids long. V gave up 5 bases and J gave up 0 bases; unmatched junction bases: 1. CDR1 MNHEY and CDR2 SVGEGT come from the germline V gene. Here the CDR3 DNA reads TGTGCCAGCAGTAGGACTAGCGGGAACCAAGAGACCCAGTACTTC. Translating it yields CASSRTSGNQETQYF.

In this sample, this clone turned up a few times. CDR3 region: CASRSDRSPPTEAFF. As DNA, the CDR3 is TGTGCCAGCAGATCGGACAGGAGCCCACCTACTGAAGCTTTCTTT. This chain joins TRBV6-1 and TRBJ1-1; 7 bases are shared with TRBD1. Trimming cost V 6 bases and J 5 bases; bases outside gene matches: 12. The CDR3 loop spans 15 amino acids. Looked up from germline, CDR1 is MNHNS and CDR2 is SASEGT.

This clone was seen a handful of times. The junction departs from the called germline gene at one end, perhaps through a read error. The V call is TRBV27, the J call TRBJ2-7; 7 bases line up with TRBD1. Germline assignment: CDR1 MNHEY and CDR2 SMNVEV (reference sequence). The CDR3 is 12 amino acids. This CDR3 is CASSLSRGLQYF. DNA of the CDR3: TGTGCCAGCAGTCTATCAAGGGGGCTCCAGTACTTC.

The chain carries TRBV11-2 and TRBJ2-1, with 13 bases that match TRBD2. The J segment lost 9 bases and the V segment lost 5 bases, leaving 7 bases of the junction unmatched. Germline values: CDR1 SGHAT, CDR2 FQNNGV. The CDR3 runs to 15 residues. CDR3 in amino acids: CASSTGLAGVTEQFF. The CDR3 DNA reads TGTGCCAGCAGCACCGGACTAGCGGGAGTCACTGAGCAGTTCTTC.

This clone was found many times. The chain couples TRBV12-3 or TRBV12-4 to TRBJ2-1; 10 positions agree with TRBD2. The CDR3 extends over 14 amino acids. J was trimmed by 5 bases and V by 7 bases; bases with no gene match: 5. Here the CDR3 reads CASISSGRDNEQFF. CDR3 in DNA: TGTGCCAGCATTTCTAGCGGGAGAGACAATGAGCAGTTCTTC.

The rearrangement links TRBV11-3 to TRBJ1-1; D call uncertain. The germline CDR1 and CDR2 sequences are SGHNT and YENEEA. This CDR3 is built from 13 residues. The germline V and J ends were trimmed by 5 bases and 2 bases, with 9 bases remaining between them. CDR3 in amino acids: CASSPGGNTEAFF. The CDR3 bases are TGTGCCAGCAGCCCCGGTGGTAACACTGAAGCTTTCTTT.

The table lists this clone with a few counts. V gene TRBV5-1 combines with J gene TRBJ2-7, with 7 bases that match TRBD2. The CDR3 runs 12 residues. V was pared by 0 bases and J by 6 bases, with 0 bases of the junction left unmatched. Germline-derived CDR1 and CDR2 are SGHRS and YFSETQ. CDR3: CASSLASGEQYF. The CDR3 bases are TGCGCCAGCAGCTTGGCTAGCGGCGAGCAGTACTTC.

The chain is built from TRBV10-3 and TRBJ1-1; D is undetermined. Germline assignment: CDR1 ENHRY and CDR2 SYGVKD. This CDR3 spans 13 amino acids. The V gene lost 0 bases and the J gene lost 3 bases, with 5 bases spanning the gap. In DNA, the CDR3 is TGTGCCATCAGTGAGTCACTTGACACTGAAGCTTTCTTT. It specifies CAISESLDTEAFF.